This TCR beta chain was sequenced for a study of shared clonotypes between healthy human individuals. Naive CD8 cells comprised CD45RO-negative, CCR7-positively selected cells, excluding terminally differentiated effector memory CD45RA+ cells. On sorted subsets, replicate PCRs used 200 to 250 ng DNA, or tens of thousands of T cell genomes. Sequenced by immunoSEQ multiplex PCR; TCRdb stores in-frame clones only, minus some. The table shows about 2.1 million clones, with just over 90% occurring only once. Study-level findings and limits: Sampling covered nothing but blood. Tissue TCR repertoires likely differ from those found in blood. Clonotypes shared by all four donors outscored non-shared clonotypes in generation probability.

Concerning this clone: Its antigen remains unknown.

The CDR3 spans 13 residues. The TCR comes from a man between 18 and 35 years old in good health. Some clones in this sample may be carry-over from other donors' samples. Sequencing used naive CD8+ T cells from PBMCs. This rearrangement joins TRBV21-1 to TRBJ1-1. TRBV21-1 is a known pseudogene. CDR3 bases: TGTGCCAGCAGTCCGTTAAGGGACACTGAAGCTTTCTTT. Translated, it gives CASSPLRDTEAFF.